Below, 9 T cell receptor beta chains from the same sample are listed, as sequenced in a study of T cells in localized non-small cell lung cancer. The assay was immunoSEQ multiplex PCR, and TCRdb's table has in-frame clones only and misses some. This table holds about 52,000 clones, approximately 86% found once. The specimen was PBMCs, collected before any cancer treatment. The origin of the receptors is a female donor with stage II lung adenocarcinoma.

The chain couples TRBV5-1 to TRBJ1-2; possible D gene TRBD1, 5 bases. The germline gives CDR1 SGHRS, CDR2 YFSETQ. The CDR3 has 14 amino acids. The germline V and J ends were trimmed by 2 bases and 10 bases, with 18 bases remaining between them. CDR3 nucleotide sequence: TGCGCCAGCAGCTTTTGGGGGACGGAACAGGACTACACCTTC. The encoded protein is CASSFWGTEQDYTF.

The chain couples TRBV29-1 to TRBJ2-1, with TRBD2 identical over 8 bases. Germline V lookup: CDR1 SQVTM, CDR2 ANQGSEA. The CDR3 covers 13 residues. J was trimmed by 6 bases and V by 5 bases; bases with no gene match: 6. The CDR3 region is CSVSGGGTNEQFF. The CDR3 nucleotides are TGCAGCGTTTCGGGCGGGGGGACCAATGAGCAGTTCTTC.

This clone was picked up one time. This chain joins TRBV12-5 and TRBJ2-7; D may correspond to TRBD1 or TRBD2 (6 bases each). Germline loops: CDR1 LGHNT, CDR2 FRNRAP. Trimming took 6 bases from V and 12 from J, leaving 18 bases between them. The CDR3 covers 12 residues. For the CDR3, the DNA is TGTGCTAGTGGAGGGGGGTCCTTCGGTCGGTACTTC. Its protein is CASGGGSFGRYF.

The rearrangement joins TRBV11-2 to TRBJ1-5; D remains ambiguous. The germline V and J ends were trimmed by 3 bases and 4 bases, with 7 bases remaining between them. CDR1 and CDR2 from the germline V gene are SGHAT and FQNNGV. This CDR3 spans 13 amino acids. The CDR3: CASSFGGNQPQHF. The CDR3 DNA follows: TGTGCCAGCAGCTTCGGCGGGAATCAGCCCCAGCATTTT.

The rearrangement uses TRBV6-5 and TRBJ2-7; unclear D gene. Per the germline V gene, CDR1 is MNHEY and CDR2 is SVGAGI. Trimming took off 4 bases at V and 7 bases at J, with 14 bases between the two ends. The CDR3 loop spans 13 amino acids. CDR3 loop: CASSWNSAVEQYF. DNA of the CDR3: TGTGCCAGCAGTTGGAACAGTGCCGTAGAGCAGTACTTC.

The chain recombines TRBV19 with TRBJ2-5; the D gene is possibly TRBD2 (6 bases). The germline V gene has CDR1 LNHDA and CDR2 SQIVND (reference sequence). Trimming removed 10 bases at V and 2 bases at J, with 23 bases between. CDR3 length: 16 amino acids. CDR3 loop: CATRSLWRGRQETQYF. CDR3 coding DNA: TGTGCCACCAGGAGCCTTTGGAGGGGTAGGCAAGAGACCCAGTACTTC.

The chain employs TRBV2 and TRBJ1-5; perhaps TRBD1 as D (5 bases). Trimming removed 4 bases from V and 0 bases from J, with 10 bases in between. The CDR3 is 15 residues long. Germline V gene lookup returns CDR1 SNHLY and CDR2 FYNNEI. In nucleotides, the CDR3 is TGTGCCAGCAGTGGACAGAGCTCTAGCAATCAGCCCCAGCATTTT. It is translated as CASSGQSSSNQPQHF.

The chain employs TRBV5-6 and TRBJ1-2; possible D gene TRBD1, 6 bases. V was trimmed by 6 bases and J by 2 bases, leaving 14 bases between them. Germline CDR1 is SGHDT and CDR2 is YYEEEE. CDR3 length: 14 amino acids. The CDR3 reads CASTPWTVNYGYTF. The CDR3 bases are TGTGCCAGCACCCCTTGGACAGTAAACTATGGCTACACCTTC. The variable domain in full, completed from reference TRBV5-6 and TRBJ1-2, reads DAGVTQSPTHLIKTRGQQVTLRCSPKSGHDTVSWYQQALGQGPQFIFQYYEEEERQRGNFPDRFSGHQFPNYSSELNVNALLLGDSALYLCASTPWTVNYGYTFGSGTRLTVV.

The sample holds a few counts of this clone. The chain recombines TRBV6-1 with TRBJ2-4; maybe TRBD2 (6 bases). Trimming left V 3 bases short and J 5 bases short, with 14 bases between. The length of the CDR3 is 15 residues. Germline loops: CDR1 MNHNS, CDR2 SASEGT. CDR3 amino acids: CASSEMAGRQNIQYF. CDR3 nucleotides: TGTGCCAGCAGTGAGATGGCGGGGCGGCAAAACATTCAGTACTTC.